Listed here are 4 T cell receptor beta chains from one sample, sequenced in a study of CXCR3-negative and CXCR3-positive naive CD8 T cells. TRB cDNA was prepared as libraries by UMI-labeled 5' RACE. From the 5' RACE reads, TCRdb lists one entry per CDR3 protein and no DNA. The sample has 70,000 to 100,000 distinct CDR3 sequences, and its top ten clones hold 1.7%. The sequencing input was naive CXCR3- CD8+ T cells from blood. Subset of the sample: CD45RO-CCR7+CD27+CD95- naive CD8+ T cells lacking CXCR3 (TNR3-). The receptors were sampled from a human donor in good health. Some clones in this sample may be carry-over from other donors' samples.

The chain employs TRBV2 and TRBJ2-1; the D call of TRBD2 rests on TCRdb alone, since no DNA is present to check it. CDR1 and CDR2 from the germline V gene are SNHLY and FYNNEI. The CDR3 sequence is 15 residues long. The CDR3 loop reads CASPLTSGSYNEQFF.

This chain joins TRBV28 and TRBJ2-1; the D call of TRBD1 rests on TCRdb alone, since no DNA is present to check it. Germline V gene sequence: CDR1 MDHEN, CDR2 SYDVKM. CDR3 length: 13 residues. The CDR3 spells CASSRPGVGEQFF.

The chain has TRBV13 and TRBJ1-2; TCRdb indicates TRBD1, and absent DNA this call remains unverified. The germline gives CDR1 PRHDT, CDR2 FYEKMQ (reference sequence). This CDR3 region has 14 residues. The CDR3 is CASSRQGPNYGYTF.

The chain links TRBV29-1 to TRBJ2-1. The germline V gene has CDR1 SQVTM and CDR2 ANQGSEA. The CDR3 extends over 14 amino acids. The CDR3 spells CSVEGSSSYNEQFF.